Below are 14 T cell receptor beta chains sequenced from a single sample in a study of beta chain features in type 1 diabetes (dated by TCRdb to 2017 to 2018). What the research found in general, with its limitations: A moderate but significant shortening of TCRB CDR3 length was observed in type 1 diabetes patients in all four CD4+ subsets.

These receptors' antigens are unknown. The library was obtained by the immunoSEQ multiplex PCR assay. The entire isolated RNA was reverse transcribed using the High Capacity cDNA Reverse Transcription Kit, and thus expressed TCRB transcripts were sequenced. TCRdb took this table from immuneACCESS and kept in-frame rearrangements with V and J called. Such tables lack part of the clones; where checked against another copy, unresolved V genes explain under half of the gap, and the rest is unexplained. The sample table records about 130,000 clones; approximately 9% of these occur just once. In total, the top ten clones hold about 0.7% of the sample. The specimen was central memory CD4+ T cells from blood. These receptor sequences come from a man younger than 40 with type 1 diabetes.

This clone showed up just a few times. V is TRBV7-2 and J is TRBJ2-5; D is uncertain. The ends were cut back, 1 base at V and 7 bases at J, with 16 bases in the middle. The germline gives CDR1 SGHTA, CDR2 FQGNSA. The CDR3 has 15 residues. As DNA, the CDR3 is TGTGCCAGCAGCTTAGGGCCGTTCGAATCAGGGACCCAGTACTTC. Its translation: CASSLGPFESGTQYF.

The chain links TRBV7-2 to TRBJ2-3, with D maybe TRBD1 (6 bases). The CDR3 runs to 13 residues. V was shortened by 4 bases and J by 8 bases, with 13 bases between the two germline ends. In germline, CDR1 is SGHTA, CDR2 FQGNSA. CDR3 loop: CASSSGEWGTQYF. The CDR3 coding sequence is TGTGCCAGCAGCTCAGGGGAGTGGGGTACGCAGTATTTT. The whole variable domain, remainder taken from reference TRBV7-2 and TRBJ2-3, is GAGVSQSPSNKVTEKGKDVELRCDPISGHTALYWYRQSLGQGLEFLIYFQGNSAPDKSGLPSDRFSAERTGGSVSTLTIQRTQQEDSAVYLCASSSGEWGTQYFGPGTRLTVL.

In this sample, this clone turned up a few times. This rearrangement joins TRBV18 to TRBJ2-5; 9 bases line up with TRBD1. In germline, CDR1 is KGHSH, CDR2 LQKENI. The CDR3 consists of 13 residues. The V and J ends lost 8 bases and 5 bases, in that order; junction bases with no gene match: 6. CDR3: CASTGGIQETQYF. CDR3 DNA sequence: TGTGCCAGCACAGGGGGCATTCAGGAGACCCAGTACTTC.

This clone has only a few counts. The rearrangement links TRBV11-2 to TRBJ2-1; 7 nucleotides match TRBD1. The CDR3 has 16 amino acids. The J segment lost 3 bases and the V segment lost 1 base, leaving 6 bases of the junction unmatched. Germline V gives CDR1 SGHAT, CDR2 FQNNGV. The chain's CDR3 is CASSLVVTGLYNEQFF. CDR3 DNA: TGTGCCAGCAGCTTAGTTGTGACAGGGCTCTACAATGAGCAGTTCTTC.

The chain uses TRBV30 and TRBJ1-3; D is uncertain. Between the trimmed V and J ends, which lost 6 bases and 0 bases, there was a span of 9 bases. Germline values: CDR1 GTSNPN, CDR2 SVGIG (reference sequence). CDR3 length: 13 residues. CDR3 sequence reads: CACRDNSGNTIYF. The CDR3, as DNA: TGTGCCTGTCGCGACAACTCTGGAAACACCATATATTTT.

The chain carries TRBV15 and TRBJ1-5; D possibly corresponds to TRBD1 (5 bases). Trimming took off 9 bases at V and 1 base at J, with 10 bases between the two ends. CDR1 LNHNV and CDR2 YYDKDF come from the germline V gene (reference sequence). The CDR3 runs 13 residues. The CDR3 is CATGARSNQPQHF. In nucleotides, the CDR3 is TGTGCCACAGGGGCTAGGAGCAATCAGCCCCAGCATTTT.

On this clone: Sequence at one end of the junction differs from germline and may be a read error. V usage is TRBV7-7 and J usage is TRBJ2-2, with a possible D match to TRBD2 (6 bases). The V gene's germline CDR1 is SSHAT and CDR2 FNYEAQ (reference sequence). CDR3 length equals 14 residues. CDR3 bases: TGTGCTAGCAGCTTAAATGGGGGGACCGGGGAGCTGTTTTTT. Residues: CASSLNGGTGELFF.

The rearrangement links TRBV6-5 to TRBJ2-4; tentatively, D is TRBD2 (6 bases). V shed 7 bases and J shed 9 bases, with 16 bases lying between them. CDR3 size: 13 residues. Germline values: CDR1 MNHEY, CDR2 SVGAGI. CDR3 sequence (DNA): TGTGCCAGCACCGCAGACCGGGGAGGCATTCAGTACTTC. It specifies CASTADRGGIQYF.

This clone has more than one count but fewer than ten. This rearrangement joins TRBV6-5 to TRBJ1-6; TRBD1 might be the D (6 bases). Trimming pared 7 bases from V and 9 bases from J, leaving 19 bases between. Germline values: CDR1 MNHEY, CDR2 SVGAGI. The CDR3 runs to 15 residues. CDR3 sequence: CASTRGTGQGSPLHF. CDR3 DNA: TGTGCCAGCACCCGGGGAACAGGGCAGGGTTCACCCCTCCACTTT.

The chain has TRBV7-9 and TRBJ2-1; D is ambiguous. There are 13 residues in the CDR3. Germline CDR1 SEHNR, CDR2 FQNEAQ (reference sequence). Trimming took off 5 bases at V and 0 bases at J, with 5 bases between the two ends. DNA for the CDR3: TGTGCCAGCAGCCGCAGCTCCTACAATGAGCAGTTCTTC. This translates into CASSRSSYNEQFF.

A few counts support this clone. The junction shows a germline mismatch at one end, possibly a read error. This chain connects TRBV7-7 to TRBJ2-3; tentative D call: TRBD2 (5 bases). Germline CDR1 reads SSHAT; CDR2 reads FNYEAQ (reference sequence). The CDR3 spans 14 residues. In nucleotides, the CDR3 is TGTGCTAGCAGCCGAGGGTTGGGCACAGATACGCAGTATTTT. This encodes CASSRGLGTDTQYF.

The J gene is TRBJ2-3, the V gene TRBV28; a possible D gene is TRBD2 (6 bases). The CDR3 spans 18 residues. Germline V lookup: CDR1 MDHEN, CDR2 SYDVKM. Trimming left V 1 base short and J 8 bases short, with 25 bases between. The CDR3 here is CASSLSGYWDSFSVTQYF. DNA of the CDR3: TGTGCCAGCAGTTTATCGGGCTATTGGGACTCGTTTTCAGTTACGCAGTATTTT.

This clone was seen more than once but under ten times. The chain recombines TRBV30 with TRBJ2-3; TRBD2 is a possible D gene (5 bases). This CDR3 is 15 amino acids long. The V gene lost 0 bases and the J gene lost 0 bases, with 10 bases spanning the gap. Germline lookup yields CDR1 GTSNPN and CDR2 SVGIG (reference sequence). The CDR3 DNA follows: TGTGCCTGGAGTGTACGCGGGTTTAGCACAGATACGCAGTATTTT. It is translated as CAWSVRGFSTDTQYF.

This clone has at least ten counts. V gene TRBV9 combines with J gene TRBJ2-7; 7 bases agree with TRBD1. The J segment lost 3 bases and the V segment lost 0 bases, leaving 9 bases of the junction unmatched. The germline V gene has CDR1 SGDLS and CDR2 YYNGEE. This CDR3 comprises 16 residues. Here the CDR3 reads CASSVGLGGQIYEQYF. The CDR3 nucleotides are TGTGCCAGCAGCGTAGGATTAGGGGGACAGATCTACGAGCAGTACTTC.